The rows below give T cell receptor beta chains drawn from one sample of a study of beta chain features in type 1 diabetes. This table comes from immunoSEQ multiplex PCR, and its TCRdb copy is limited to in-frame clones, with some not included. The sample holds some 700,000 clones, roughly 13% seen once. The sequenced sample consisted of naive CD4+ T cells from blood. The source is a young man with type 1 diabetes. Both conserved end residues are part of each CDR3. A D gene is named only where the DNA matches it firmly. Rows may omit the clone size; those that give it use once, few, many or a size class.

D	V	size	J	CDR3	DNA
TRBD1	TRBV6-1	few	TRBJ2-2	CASRQGQNTGELFF	TGTGCCAGTCGACAGGGCCAAAACACCGGGGAGCTGTTTTTT
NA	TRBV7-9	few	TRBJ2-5	CASSLEVRARGETQYF	NA
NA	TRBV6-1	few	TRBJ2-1	CASSGVSFSYNEQFF	TGTGCCAGCAGTGGCGTCAGCTTCTCCTACAATGAGCAGTTCTTC
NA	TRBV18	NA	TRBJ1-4	CASSPGRDREKLFF	TGTGCCAGCTCACCAGGAAGGGATCGGGAAAAACTGTTTTTT
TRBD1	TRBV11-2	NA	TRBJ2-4	CASSLGDRGSKNIQYF	TGTGCCAGCAGCTTAGGGGACAGGGGATCCAAAAACATTCAGTACTTC
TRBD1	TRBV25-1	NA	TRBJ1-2	CASSAAGGTSNYGYTF	TGTGCCAGCAGTGCCGCAGGGGGTACCTCTAACTATGGCTACACCTTC
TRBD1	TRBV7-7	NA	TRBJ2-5	CASSLGQEETQYF	TGTGCCAGCAGCTTGGGACAGGAAGAGACCCAGTACTTC
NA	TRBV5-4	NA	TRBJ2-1	CATRGASGNEQFF	TGTGCCACCCGGGGGGCTAGCGGCAATGAGCAGTTCTTC
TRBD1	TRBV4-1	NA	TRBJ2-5	CASSQWDSPSPTQYF	TGCGCCAGCAGCCAGTGGGACAGCCCCTCACCGACCCAGTACTTC
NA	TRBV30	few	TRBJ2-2	CAWSRGTGELFF	TGTGCCTGGAGTCGGGGGACCGGGGAGCTGTTTTTT
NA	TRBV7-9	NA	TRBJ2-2	CASSIQGTGELFF	TGTGCCAGCAGCATACAGGGTACCGGGGAGCTGTTTTTT